Presented here are 16 T cell receptor beta chains from one specimen sequenced in a study of blood T cell repertoires in COVID-19. Some clones are missing from TCRdb's copy, which holds only in-frame ones; the method was immunoSEQ multiplex PCR. The sample holds under 95,000 clones, 70% to 90% seen once. Sequenced input: peripheral blood. All receptors derive from a man aged 40-49 years with acute or convalescent COVID-19.

The CDR3: CASSSAGGERNNQPQHF. CDR3 DNA: TGTGCCAGCAGTTCGGCGGGGGGCGAACGTAACAATCAGCCCCAGCATTTT. V usage is TRBV27 and J usage is TRBJ1-5; D is perhaps TRBD1 (6 bases). Germline V gives CDR1 MNHEY, CDR2 SMNVEV (reference sequence). Between the trimmed V and J ends, which lost 4 bases and 3 bases, there was a span of 19 bases. CDR3 length equals 17 residues.

The chain couples TRBV11-3 to TRBJ2-1, with a tentative D call TRBD1 (5 bases). The CDR3 is 16 residues long. CDR1 and CDR2 from the germline V gene are SGHNT and YENEEA. Trimming pared 5 bases from V and 5 bases from J, leaving 19 bases between. The CDR3 loop is CASSQSQGKKDNEQFF. The CDR3, as DNA: TGTGCCAGCAGCCAAAGTCAGGGTAAAAAAGACAATGAGCAGTTCTTC.

The chain employs TRBV5-1 and TRBJ1-4, with 9 bases fitting TRBD1. Germline V lookup: CDR1 SGHRS, CDR2 YFSETQ. The CDR3 totals 15 residues. With 4 bases clipped from V and 4 bases from J, the junction kept 5 bases outside the gene matches. The CDR3 is CASSVDRGDNEKLFF. As DNA, the CDR3 is TGCGCCAGCAGCGTGGACAGGGGAGATAATGAAAAACTGTTTTTT. Looking up the rest from reference TRBV5-1 and TRBJ1-4 gives the full variable domain: KAGVTQTPRYLIKTRGQQVTLSCSPISGHRSVSWYQQTPGQGLQFLFEYFSETQRNKGNFPGRFSGRQFSNSRSEMNVSTLELGDSALYLCASSVDRGDNEKLFFGSGTQLSVL.

The gene calls are TRBV7-9 and TRBJ2-7, with D possibly being TRBD2 (5 bases). The CDR3 is made up of 14 amino acids. Trimming pared 5 bases from V and 3 bases from J, leaving 14 bases between. Per germline, CDR1 SEHNR and CDR2 FQNEAQ (reference sequence). The CDR3 loop is CASSLVSGYYEQYF. CDR3 nucleotide sequence: TGTGCCAGCAGCCTGGTGAGCGGTTACTACGAGCAGTACTTC. Together with reference TRBV7-9 and TRBJ2-7, the CDR3 gives the full variable domain: DTGVSQNPRHKITKRGQNVTFRCDPISEHNRLYWYRQTLGQGPEFLTYFQNEAQLEKSRLLSDRFSAERPKGSFSTLEIQRTEQGDSAMYLCASSLVSGYYEQYFGPGTRLTVT.

The chain carries TRBV3-1 (or the pseudogene TRBV3-2) and TRBJ2-7; TRBD2 is a possible D gene (6 bases). CDR3 length: 14 amino acids. V was clipped by 3 bases and J by 5 bases, with 14 bases between them. Germline V lookup: CDR1 LGHDT, CDR2 YNNKEL (reference sequence). The CDR3 region has the DNA TGTGCCAGCAGCCAGGGACTGCGGGGCAACGAGCAGTACTTC. It translates to CASSQGLRGNEQYF.

This clone has a handful of counts. The chain recombines TRBV12-5 with TRBJ2-1; TRBD2 agrees at 14 bases. The trim removed 5 bases at V and 9 bases at J, leaving 6 bases unmatched. CDR3 size: 15 residues. The germline gives CDR1 LGHNT, CDR2 FRNRAP. CDR3 residues: CASGGGLAGVSEQFF. For the CDR3, the DNA is TGTGCTAGTGGTGGGGGACTAGCGGGAGTTAGTGAGCAGTTCTTC.

The gene calls are TRBV5-8 and TRBJ2-5, with a possible D match to TRBD1 (6 bases). Germline V gene sequence: CDR1 SGHTS, CDR2 YDEGEE. Trimming took off 5 bases at V and 2 bases at J, with 13 bases between the two ends. There are 14 residues in the CDR3. The CDR3 sequence: CASSQGQGQETQYF. The CDR3 DNA is TGTGCCAGCAGTCAGGGACAAGGACAAGAGACCCAGTACTTC. The full variable domain, completed using reference TRBV5-8 and TRBJ2-5, is EAGVTQSPTHLIKTRGQQATLRCSPISGHTSVYWYQQALGLGLQFLLWYDEGEERNRGNFPPRFSGRQFPNYSSELNVNALELEDSALYLCASSQGQGQETQYFGPGTRLLVL.

V usage is TRBV11-3 and J usage is TRBJ2-3; D remains unclear. Germline V gene data show CDR1 as SGHNT and CDR2 as YENEEA. The length of the CDR3 is 13 residues. V lost 5 bases and J 0 bases, leaving 6 bases between the germline ends. The CDR3 DNA reads as TGTGCCAGCAGCCAGACTAGCACAGATACGCAGTATTTT. This encodes CASSQTSTDTQYF.

This chain connects TRBV6-5 to TRBJ2-7, with TRBD1 matching over 9 bases. The V gene end was trimmed by 6 bases and the J gene end by 3 bases; junction bases not matched to a gene: 9. Germline V CDR1 and CDR2: MNHEY, SVGAGI. This CDR3 is built from 15 residues. CDR3 bases: TGTGCCAGCAGACTGGGACAGGGAAATAACTACGAGCAGTACTTC. Translating gives CASRLGQGNNYEQYF.

This chain's CDR3 is CASQQGTGELFF. CDR3 in DNA: TGTGCCAGCCAACAGGGTACTGGGGAGCTGTTTTTT. V usage is TRBV19 and J usage is TRBJ2-2; perhaps TRBD1 as D (6 bases). V was shortened by 9 bases and J by 8 bases, with 13 bases between the two germline ends. The length of the CDR3 is 12 residues. CDR1 is LNHDA, CDR2 SQIVND, per germline (reference sequence).

The chain carries TRBV3-1 (or the pseudogene TRBV3-2) and TRBJ2-5, with 7 positions matching TRBD1. Per the germline V gene, CDR1 is LGHDT and CDR2 is YNNKEL (reference sequence). This CDR3 comprises 15 residues. J was trimmed by 5 bases and V by 2 bases; bases with no gene match: 8. The CDR3 coding sequence is TGTGCCAGCAGCCAACGCAGGGGGAGCGTGGAGACCCAGTACTTC. It yields the protein CASSQRRGSVETQYF.

The chain links TRBV19 to TRBJ2-5, with TRBD2 identical over 14 bases. Germline V lookup: CDR1 LNHDA, CDR2 SQIVND (reference sequence). There are 16 residues in the CDR3. V lost 5 bases to trimming and J lost 5 bases; unmatched junction nucleotides: 7. The CDR3 DNA reads as TGTGCCAGTAGTTCCCGACTAGCGGGAGGGGGGGAGACCCAGTACTTC. Translated, it gives CASSSRLAGGGETQYF.

The chain couples TRBV4-2 to TRBJ2-2; TRBD2 aligns across 11 bases. Germline V gene sequence: CDR1 LGHNA, CDR2 YNFKEQ. The junction had 13 bases not matched to a gene; V was cut back by 4 bases and J by 6 bases. The CDR3 contains 18 residues. The CDR3 loop is CASSPKTSGSKAPGELFF. The DNA for the CDR3 is TGTGCCAGCAGCCCTAAAACTAGCGGGAGTAAAGCTCCCGGGGAGCTGTTTTTT.

The chain couples TRBV19 to TRBJ1-5; TRBD1 agrees at 9 bases. Germline V gene data show CDR1 as LNHDA and CDR2 as SQIVND (reference sequence). V gave up 6 bases and J gave up 5 bases; unmatched junction bases: 2. The CDR3 loop spans 13 amino acids. Here the CDR3 reads CASRDRGDQPQHF. CDR3 DNA sequence: TGTGCCAGTAGGGACAGGGGAGATCAGCCCCAGCATTTT.

This chain connects TRBV29-1 to TRBJ2-7; D might be TRBD1 (6 bases). The CDR3 covers 14 residues. Trimming left V 1 base short and J 0 bases short, with 10 bases between. In germline, CDR1 is SQVTM, CDR2 ANQGSEA. The CDR3 here is CSVEGQGTSYEQYF. For the CDR3, the DNA is TGCAGCGTTGAAGGGCAGGGGACCTCCTACGAGCAGTACTTC.

The chain uses TRBV7-2 and TRBJ2-2, with D unclear. V was shortened by 5 bases and J by 6 bases, with 10 bases between the two germline ends. This CDR3 region has 13 residues. Germline values: CDR1 SGHTA, CDR2 FQGNSA. This CDR3 reads CASSPLSAGELFF. CDR3 DNA: TGTGCCAGCAGCCCCTTATCGGCCGGGGAGCTGTTTTTT.